Listed below are T cell receptor beta chains from one sample, sequenced in a study of blood T cell repertoires in COVID-19. Sequencing used immunoSEQ multiplex PCR; TCRdb keeps in-frame clones, though not all of them. The table records approximately 190,000 clones, 86% of them present only once. The sequenced sample was peripheral blood. These receptor sequences come from an elderly man with acute or convalescent COVID-19. The CDR3 runs from the conserved cysteine through the conserved F or W. Each record gives: CDR3 protein, CDR3 DNA, J gene, D gene, V gene, clone size. D genes are given only for firm matches. Rows may omit the clone size; those that give it use once, few, many or a size class.

CASSLNGGDQETQYF TGCGCCAGCAGCTTGAACGGAGGAGACCAAGAGACCCAGTACTTC TRBJ2-5 NA TRBV5-1 NA
CASSQGRGSNQPQHF TGTGCCAGCTCACAGGGAAGGGGGAGCAATCAGCCCCAGCATTTT TRBJ1-5 NA TRBV18 NA
CASRGLAVDEQYF TGTGCCAGCAGAGGACTAGCGGTCGACGAGCAGTACTTC TRBJ2-7 TRBD2 TRBV28 NA
CASSQTGGRWGTQYF TGTGCCAGCAGCCAAACAGGGGGCCGGTGGGGTACGCAGTATTTT TRBJ2-3 TRBD1 TRBV7-2 NA
CASSVRGSSVGTDTQYF TGTGCCAGCAGCGTAAGAGGTTCGAGTGTCGGCACAGATACGCAGTATTTT TRBJ2-3 NA TRBV9 once
CASGHNSNQPQHF TGTGCCAGTGGACACAATAGCAATCAGCCCCAGCATTTT TRBJ1-5 NA TRBV6-5 NA
CASSLVPASGLLAKNIQYF TGTGCCAGCAGCTTAGTACCGGCTAGCGGGCTACTAGCCAAAAACATTCAGTACTTC TRBJ2-4 TRBD2 TRBV7-9 NA
CASSADREDIQYF TGTGCCAGCAGCGCGGACCGGGAGGACATTCAGTACTTC TRBJ2-4 TRBD2 TRBV9 NA
CASSLVVGGSYEQYF TGCGCCAGCAGCTTGGTAGTGGGAGGCTCCTACGAGCAGTACTTC TRBJ2-7 NA TRBV5-1 NA
CASSFDRVANEKLFF TGCGCCAGCAGCTTCGACAGGGTGGCTAATGAAAAACTGTTTTTT TRBJ1-4 TRBD1 TRBV10-2 NA
CASRRQGVEKGELFF TGTGCCAGCAGACGACAGGGGGTTGAAAAAGGGGAGCTGTTTTTT TRBJ2-2 TRBD1 TRBV6-6 NA
CASSQEGDTEAFF TGCGCCAGCAGCCAGGAAGGGGACACTGAAGCTTTCTTT TRBJ1-1 NA TRBV4-3 NA
CASSVIPDDRYSNQPQHF TGTGCCAGCAGCGTAATTCCCGACGACAGGTATAGCAATCAGCCCCAGCATTTT TRBJ1-5 NA TRBV9 NA
CASSRGQGAYGYTF TGTGCCAGCAGCCGTGGACAGGGTGCCTATGGCTACACCTTC TRBJ1-2 TRBD1 TRBV7-2 NA
CARREGGELFF TGTGCCAGAAGAGAGGGAGGGGAGCTGTTTTTT TRBJ2-2 NA TRBV2 NA
CALLSGTYNEQFF TGTGCCTTACTAAGTGGAACCTACAATGAGCAGTTCTTC TRBJ2-1 NA TRBV30 NA
CASRNQGQGETQYF TGTGCCAGCAGAAACCAGGGACAGGGAGAGACCCAGTACTTC TRBJ2-5 TRBD1 TRBV6-5 once
CASAGTGMNTEAFF TGTGCCAGCGCTGGGACAGGGATGAACACTGAAGCTTTCTTT TRBJ1-1 TRBD1 TRBV2 NA
CASSPQGRAYEQYF TGTGCCAGCAGCCCACAGGGGAGAGCCTACGAGCAGTACTTC TRBJ2-7 TRBD1 TRBV11-2 NA
CATSPTPTSANTGELFF TGTGCCACCAGTCCGACGCCGACTAGCGCGAACACCGGGGAGCTGTTTTTT TRBJ2-2 TRBD2 TRBV24-1 NA
CASSRALGSGTKEETQYF TGTGCCAGCAGCCGAGCTTTGGGTAGCGGGACGAAGGAGGAGACCCAGTACTTC TRBJ2-5 TRBD2 TRBV7-9 NA
CASSPRAGGADTQYF TGTGCCAGCTCACCACGGGCAGGGGGAGCAGATACGCAGTATTTT TRBJ2-3 TRBD1 TRBV18 NA
CASSLVGSGRWDEQFF TGTGCCAGCAGCTTAGTGGGTAGCGGCAGGTGGGATGAGCAGTTCTTC TRBJ2-1 NA TRBV7-9 NA
CASSLVAGGLETQYF TGTGCCAGCAGCTTAGTAGCGGGAGGGCTGGAGACCCAGTACTTC TRBJ2-5 TRBD2 TRBV11-2 NA
CASSPPVWTSGPDNEQFF TGTGCCAGCTCACCACCGGTCTGGACTAGCGGGCCCGACAATGAGCAGTTCTTC TRBJ2-1 TRBD2 TRBV18 NA
CASSPGGLGNQPQHF TGTGCCAGCAGCCCCGGGGGGCTGGGAAATCAGCCCCAGCATTTT TRBJ1-5 NA TRBV3-1/TRBV3-2 NA
CASRGRSSYNEQFF TGTGCCAGCAGGGGCCGTAGCTCCTACAATGAGCAGTTCTTC TRBJ2-1 NA TRBV6-5 NA